A single sample is the source of the 8 T cell receptor beta chains below, sequenced in a study of T cells after yellow fever vaccination. Via MiXCR, TCRdb re-called the 5' RACE reads, giving one row per CDR3 protein. This sample has 500,000 to 700,000 distinct CDR3 sequences; about 19% occur once, and the top ten carry about 13%. The material sequenced was PBMCs, taken 15 days after the yellow fever booster vaccination. The receptors shown here come from a man aged 25 to 40 who received the YFV17D yellow fever vaccine.

The chain links TRBV4-3 to TRBJ2-6; 7 bases match TRBD1. Germline CDR1 is LGHNA and CDR2 is YSLEER. V shed 1 base and J 1 base; nucleotides not matched to a gene: 7. This CDR3 comprises 18 residues. In DNA form, the CDR3 reads TGCGCCAGCAGCCAAGGAAAGGGGGCACCGTCTGGGGCCAACGTCCTGACTTTC. Its protein is CASSQGKGAPSGANVLTF.

This clonotype has only one observation. V gene TRBV29-1 combines with J gene TRBJ2-1, with a tentative D call TRBD2 (5 bases). CDR1 and CDR2 (germline): SQVTM, ANQGSEA. This CDR3 contains 14 residues. Deletions cut 6 bases from V and 0 bases from J, with 12 bases between. CDR3 nucleotides: TGCAGCGTCGAGGGTCACAGCTCCTACAATGAGCAGTTCTTC. Translating it yields CSVEGHSSYNEQFF.

J is TRBJ2-7 and V is TRBV6-5; D unclear. CDR1 and CDR2 from the germline V gene are MNHEY and SVGAGI. V shed 2 bases and J shed 2 bases, with 13 bases lying between them. CDR3 length: 15 residues. The CDR3 loop is CASSYAVDGPYEQYF. The CDR3 nucleotides are TGTGCCAGCAGTTACGCCGTGGACGGTCCCTACGAGCAGTACTTC.

This clonotype has only a few counts. The chain employs TRBV12-3 or TRBV12-4 and TRBJ2-3, with D perhaps being TRBD1 or TRBD2 (5 bases each). Trimming shortened V by 6 bases and J by 12 bases, and 16 bases separated the two germline ends. The CDR3 consists of 12 residues. CDR3 region: CASRRGTALQYF. The CDR3 nucleotides are TGTGCCAGCAGACGTGGGACCGCGCTACAGTATTTT.

The table lists this clonotype with a count of one. This sequence joins TRBV25-1 and TRBJ1-4; the D gene is possibly TRBD1 (6 bases). The CDR3 is 17 residues long. V lost 7 bases and J lost 0, with 18 bases in between. Germline-derived CDR1 and CDR2 are MGHDK and SYGVNS. The CDR3 loop reads CASTGSRQEATNEKLFF. The CDR3 DNA is TGTGCCAGCACGGGGAGCAGACAGGAAGCAACTAATGAAAAACTGTTTTTT.

This clonotype was seen more than once but under ten times. The rearrangement uses TRBV3-1 and TRBJ2-3, with 12 bases lining up with TRBD2. CDR3 size: 14 residues. The V segment lost 7 bases and the J segment 4 bases; nucleotides outside the gene matches: 3. Per germline, CDR1 LGHDT and CDR2 YNNKEL (reference sequence). Here the CDR3 DNA reads TGTGCCAGCACGACTAGCGGGAGAGCAGATACGCAGTATTTT. This translates into CASTTSGRADTQYF.

This clonotype appeared a few times. The gene calls are TRBV14 and TRBJ2-2, with a tentative D call TRBD1 (6 bases). Germline V lookup: CDR1 SGHDN, CDR2 FVKESK. Trimming took off 6 bases at V and 1 base at J, with 18 bases between the two ends. This CDR3 contains 17 residues. CDR3 DNA: TGTGCCAGCAGACGTTCCACCGGGACATTGAACACCGGGGAGCTGTTTTTT. Residues: CASRRSTGTLNTGELFF.

The V call is TRBV15, the J call TRBJ2-1, with D perhaps matching TRBD2 (6 bases). V was clipped by 6 bases and J by 7 bases, with 25 bases between them. The V gene's germline CDR1 is LNHNV and CDR2 YYDKDF (reference sequence). There are 17 residues in the CDR3. CDR3 nucleotides: TGTGCCACCAGTCTTCGAGAGGGGTCGACGGGGGAAAATGAGCAGTTCTTC. Its translation is CATSLREGSTGENEQFF. The complete variable domain, with remaining parts taken from reference TRBV15 and TRBJ2-1, reads DAMVIQNPRYQVTQFGKPVTLSCSQTLNHNVMYWYQQKSSQAPKLLFHYYDKDFNNEADTPDNFQSRRPNTSFCFLDIRSPGLGDTAMYLCATSLREGSTGENEQFFGPGTRLTVL.